This record concerns one T cell receptor beta chain sequence. Its specificity is not known. V was clipped by 0 bases and J by 2 bases, with 12 bases between them. There are 16 residues in the CDR3. The germline V gene has CDR1 KGHDR and CDR2 SFDVKD. This sample stems from a study of CD8+CD57+ T cells in acquired aplastic anemia. Study-level information: The study obtained an average of around 3.4 ug of DNA from sorted CD4+ and CD8+ cells.

Study-wide results and limits: A set of about 30 CD8+ CDR3 sequences was shared between patients and controls, and these sequences appeared highly expressed in patients. Simpson's diversity of CD8+ cells was not significantly different in patients compared with controls.

Genomic DNA, serving as template, underwent TCR beta VDJ and CDR3 profiling. Using its own MiXCR run on the reads, TCRdb lists one record per CDR3 protein. The sample lists 100,000 to 150,000 distinct CDR3 sequences, 40% to 60% occurring once. The receptor comes from a human donor in good health, serving as a control. The genes are TRBV24-1 and TRBJ2-5, with D possibly matching TRBD1 (7 bases). The material sequenced was sorted CD4+, CD8+, or CD8+CD57+ T cells (not recorded which) from PBMCs. CDR3 sequence reads: CATSDLTEGQQETQYF. The CDR3 bases are TGTGCCACCAGTGATTTGACGGAGGGACAGCAAGAGACCCAGTACTTC.